The 24 T cell receptor beta chains in this list originate from one sample, sequenced in a study of cytotoxic CD8 clonotypes in ibrutinib-treated CLL. Measured with immunoSEQ multiplex PCR; TCRdb has only the in-frame clones, and not every one. Of some 61,000 clones listed, 68% are singletons. The specimen comprised PBMCs, sampled after 12 months of ibrutinib treatment. These receptors all come from a human donor with chronic lymphocytic leukemia.

This clone was observed a few times. The chain uses TRBV28 and TRBJ1-2; 7 bases line up with TRBD1. Per germline, CDR1 MDHEN and CDR2 SYDVKM. The CDR3 covers 17 residues. With 5 bases clipped from V and 7 bases from J, the junction kept 19 bases outside the gene matches. The DNA for the CDR3 is TGTGCCAGCAGTGGTCGGGGCAGGGGGTCCCGCTTAGCTGGCTACACCTTC. Its protein product is CASSGRGRGSRLAGYTF.

This clone was observed a handful of times. This CDR3 reads CASSIVGRGGNSPLHF. Written as DNA, the CDR3 is TGTGCCAGCAGTATTGTGGGGAGGGGGGGTAATTCACCCCTCCACTTT. This rearrangement joins TRBV5-4 to TRBJ1-6, with D possibly matching TRBD1 (6 bases). The CDR3 spans 16 residues. V was clipped by 5 bases and J by 6 bases, with 18 bases between them. CDR1 and CDR2 (germline): SGHNT, YYREEE (reference sequence).

V gene TRBV28 combines with J gene TRBJ2-7; D may be TRBD2 (6 bases). The V end lost 3 bases, the J end lost 7 bases, and 16 bases lay between the germline ends. Germline CDR1 is MDHEN and CDR2 is SYDVKM. The CDR3 consists of 14 residues. The CDR3 reads CASSFSMGGREQYF. The CDR3 nucleotides are TGTGCCAGCAGTTTTAGTATGGGGGGTCGAGAGCAGTACTTC.

This chain links TRBV6-4 with TRBJ2-1; 7 bases fit TRBD2. From germline, CDR1 is MRHNA and CDR2 SNTAGT. Unmatched junction bases numbered 5, after V lost 6 bases and J lost 6 bases. The CDR3 runs 13 residues. The CDR3 nucleotides are TGTGCCAGCAGGGGGAGGGGTGCCAATGAGCAGTTCTTC. Protein: CASRGRGANEQFF.

The chain joins TRBV7-9 to TRBJ2-7; a weak D match, TRBD1 (5 bases). The CDR3 has 18 amino acids. CDR1 SEHNR and CDR2 FQNEAQ come from the germline V gene (reference sequence). With 2 bases removed from V and 1 base from J, the gap between germline ends came to 21 bases. The CDR3 DNA sequence: TGTGCCAGCAGCTTAACAGTTGGGGCCCCGACAGCATCCTACGAGCAGTACTTC. Translating it yields CASSLTVGAPTASYEQYF. The complete variable domain, with remaining parts taken from reference TRBV7-9 and TRBJ2-7, reads DTGVSQNPRHKITKRGQNVTFRCDPISEHNRLYWYRQTLGQGPEFLTYFQNEAQLEKSRLLSDRFSAERPKGSFSTLEIQRTEQGDSAMYLCASSLTVGAPTASYEQYFGPGTRLTVT.

This clone was counted only a few times. The V call is TRBV2, the J call TRBJ2-7; D is perhaps TRBD2 (5 bases). CDR3 size: 16 residues. CDR1 SNHLY and CDR2 FYNNEI come from the germline V gene. V gave up 6 bases and J gave up 0 bases, with 18 bases separating them. CDR3 sequence reads: CASRDLSGHTSYEQYF. The CDR3 DNA sequence: TGTGCCAGCAGGGACTTATCCGGGCACACCTCCTACGAGCAGTACTTC. The full variable domain, its missing parts supplied by reference TRBV2 and TRBJ2-7, is EPEVTQTPSHQVTQMGQEVILRCVPISNHLYFYWYRQILGQKVEFLVSFYNNEISEKSEIFDDQFSVERPDGSNFTLKIRSTKLEDSAMYFCASRDLSGHTSYEQYFGPGTRLTVT.

The J gene is TRBJ2-5, the V gene TRBV18; D call uncertain. This CDR3 contains 12 residues. Trimming stripped 3 bases from V and 5 bases from J, with 7 bases between. Germline-derived CDR1 and CDR2 are KGHSH and LQKENI. In DNA, the CDR3 is TGTGCCAGCTCACCGGACGGGGAGACCCAGTACTTC. It encodes CASSPDGETQYF.

This clone has a single count. Other DNA sequences from this sample encode an identical CDR3 as well. This sequence joins TRBV19 and TRBJ2-5; D is undetermined. This CDR3 region has 11 residues. Germline values: CDR1 LNHDA, CDR2 SQIVND (reference sequence). The V gene lost 0 bases and the J gene lost 4 bases, with 0 bases spanning the gap. CDR3 sequence (DNA): TGTGCCAGTAGTATAGAAGAGACCCAGTACTTC. Encoded protein: CASSIEETQYF.

The gene calls are TRBV30 and TRBJ1-1; D call uncertain. The CDR3 is 13 amino acids. CDR1 is GTSNPN, CDR2 SVGIG, per germline (reference sequence). Trimming removed 5 bases at V and 1 base at J, with 11 bases between. CDR3: CAWDEGPNTEAFF. CDR3 DNA: TGTGCCTGGGATGAAGGGCCGAACACTGAAGCTTTCTTT. The whole variable domain, filled in from reference TRBV30 and TRBJ1-1, reads SQTIHQWPATLVQPVGSPLSLECTVEGTSNPNLYWYRQAAGRGLQLLFYSVGIGQISSEVPQNLSASRPQDRQFILSSKKLLLSDSGFYLCAWDEGPNTEAFFGQGTRLTVV.

This clone appeared once. This chain joins TRBV7-9 and TRBJ1-4; weak D call: TRBD1 (6 bases). The germline V gene encodes CDR1 SEHNR and CDR2 FQNEAQ (reference sequence). The V gene lost 3 bases and the J gene lost 7 bases, with 12 bases spanning the gap. The CDR3 spans 14 residues. For the CDR3, the DNA is TGTGCCAGCAGCTTTGGGGGGGCTAGTGAAAAACTGTTTTTT. This sequence encodes CASSFGGASEKLFF.

The chain joins TRBV11-2 to TRBJ2-1; 13 nucleotides line up with TRBD2. J was trimmed by 2 bases and V by 5 bases; bases with no gene match: 3. CDR3 size: 16 residues. Germline V lookup: CDR1 SGHAT, CDR2 FQNNGV. The CDR3, as DNA: TGTGCCAGCAGCCCCGGGACTAGCGGGGCCTACAATGAGCAGTTCTTC. Protein sequence: CASSPGTSGAYNEQFF.

The J gene is TRBJ2-7, the V gene TRBV29-1; D not certain. From germline, CDR1 is SQVTM and CDR2 ANQGSEA. The V and J ends lost 4 bases and 2 bases respectively, with 6 bases between them. The CDR3 is 11 residues long. This chain's CDR3 is CSVVGTYEQYF. In DNA, the CDR3 is TGCAGCGTTGTAGGGACCTACGAGCAGTACTTC.

The rearrangement joins TRBV15 to TRBJ1-2; a weak D match, TRBD1 (5 bases). This CDR3 region has 15 residues. Germline assignment: CDR1 LNHNV and CDR2 YYDKDF (reference sequence). V dropped 1 base and J dropped 4 bases, with 13 bases sitting between them. CDR3 in DNA: TGTGCCACCAGCAGAGCGGGGGGAGGGAGCTATGGCTACACCTTC. It codes for CATSRAGGGSYGYTF.

V usage is TRBV2 and J usage is TRBJ2-1, with 10 positions matching TRBD1. Germline V gives CDR1 SNHLY, CDR2 FYNNEI. CDR3 size: 17 residues. The ends lost 7 bases at V and 6 bases at J; junction bases unmatched: 15. DNA of the CDR3: TGTGCCAGCATCGATAGTCTCTGGACAGGGGGTATCAATGAGCAGTTCTTC. It translates to CASIDSLWTGGINEQFF.

The chain uses TRBV25-1 and TRBJ1-3; tentative D call: TRBD1 (6 bases). The CDR3 runs to 12 residues. Trimming took 8 bases from V and 4 from J, leaving 9 bases between them. Germline V gives CDR1 MGHDK, CDR2 SYGVNS. The CDR3 spells CASGTLGNTIYF. The CDR3 DNA reads as TGTGCCAGCGGGACACTCGGAAACACCATATATTTT.

The chain employs TRBV5-1 and TRBJ1-1; D is possibly TRBD1 (6 bases). Germline values: CDR1 SGHRS, CDR2 YFSETQ. Trimming stripped 0 bases from V and 1 base from J, with 10 bases between. The CDR3 runs 15 residues. CDR3 in amino acids: CASSLGGRGNTEAFF. CDR3 DNA: TGCGCCAGCAGCTTGGGGGGGCGAGGGAACACTGAAGCTTTCTTT.

V usage is TRBV7-2 and J usage is TRBJ1-2; TRBD1 is a possible D gene (6 bases). Trimming took off 5 bases at V and 8 bases at J, with 21 bases between the two ends. The V gene's germline CDR1 is SGHTA and CDR2 FQGNSA. The CDR3 loop spans 15 amino acids. CDR3 nucleotides: TGTGCCAGCAGCGACCGAACTCCCCGACAGGCGGGCTACACCTTC. It codes for CASSDRTPRQAGYTF.

V and J are TRBV5-1 and TRBJ2-3; 7 bases align to TRBD1. This CDR3 is 16 amino acids long. Germline assignment: CDR1 SGHRS and CDR2 YFSETQ. Unmatched junction bases numbered 6, after V lost 2 bases and J lost 0 bases. The CDR3: CASSFEGALSTDTQYF. In DNA, the CDR3 is TGCGCCAGCAGCTTCGAGGGGGCCCTTAGCACAGATACGCAGTATTTT.

The DNA of the CDR3 is TGTGCCAGCAGCACCCGGGACTATTTGAATGAGCAGTTCTTC. Protein: CASSTRDYLNEQFF. The chain joins TRBV9 to TRBJ2-1; TRBD2 agrees at 7 bases. The CDR3 covers 14 residues. CDR1 SGDLS and CDR2 YYNGEE come from the germline V gene. V was pared by 4 bases and J by 7 bases, with 8 bases of the junction left unmatched.

The chain is built from TRBV7-9 and TRBJ2-1; 9 positions match TRBD1. CDR1 is SEHNR and CDR2 is FQNEAQ in the germline V gene (reference sequence). Trimming took 5 bases from V and 2 from J; bases not matched to a gene: 10. This CDR3 is 17 amino acids long. CDR3 in amino acids: CASSRGQGRSAYNEQFF. The CDR3 DNA sequence: TGTGCCAGCAGCCGGGGACAGGGTCGATCTGCCTACAATGAGCAGTTCTTC.

This CDR3 is CASSGQYSTDTQYF. The CDR3 DNA reads TGTGCCAGCAGTGGACAGTATAGCACAGATACGCAGTATTTT. This sequence joins TRBV6-6 and TRBJ2-3; a weak D match, TRBD1 (6 bases). The CDR3 contains 14 residues. Trimming cost V 5 bases and J 0 bases, with 9 bases left between them. From germline, CDR1 is MNHNY and CDR2 SVGAGI (reference sequence).

CDR3 protein: CASSPTGEDQPQHF. In DNA, the CDR3 is TGTGCCAGCTCACCTACGGGGGAGGATCAGCCCCAGCATTTT. The rearrangement links TRBV18 to TRBJ1-5; D may be TRBD1 (5 bases). The CDR3 is 14 residues long. Germline CDR1 reads KGHSH; CDR2 reads LQKENI. The ends were cut back, 3 bases at V and 5 bases at J, with 11 bases in the middle.

The chain couples TRBV7-3 to TRBJ1-1; D is unresolved. The V gene lost 1 base and the J gene lost 1 base, with 7 bases spanning the gap. The germline gives CDR1 SGHTA, CDR2 FQGTGA. The CDR3 spans 14 residues. The CDR3 DNA is TGTGCCAGCAGCTTAATGGGGTGGAACACTGAAGCTTTCTTT. Its protein is CASSLMGWNTEAFF.

This chain joins TRBV27 and TRBJ1-6, with D unresolved. V lost 3 bases and J lost 6, with 9 bases in between. The CDR3 runs to 14 residues. Germline CDR1 reads MNHEY; CDR2 reads SMNVEV (reference sequence). The CDR3 DNA reads as TGTGCCAGCAGTTTTCGCGGGCCTAATTCACCCCTCCACTTT. This sequence encodes CASSFRGPNSPLHF.